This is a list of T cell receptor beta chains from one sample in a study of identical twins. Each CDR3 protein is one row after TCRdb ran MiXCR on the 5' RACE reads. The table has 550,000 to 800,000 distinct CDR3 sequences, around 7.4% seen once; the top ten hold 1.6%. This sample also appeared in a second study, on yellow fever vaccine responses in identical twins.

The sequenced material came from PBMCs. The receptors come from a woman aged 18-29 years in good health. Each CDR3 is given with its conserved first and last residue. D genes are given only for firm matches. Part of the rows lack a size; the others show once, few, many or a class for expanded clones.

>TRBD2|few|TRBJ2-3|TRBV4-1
CASSQVLAGGPWDTQYF
TGCGCCAGCAGCCAGGTCCTAGCGGGGGGGCCATGGGATACGCAGTATTTT
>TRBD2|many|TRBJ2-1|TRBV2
CASLGGTRIGNEQFF
TGTGCCTCCTTAGGCGGGACTAGAATCGGCAATGAGCAGTTCTTC
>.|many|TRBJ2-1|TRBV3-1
CASSLETGSYNEQFF
TGTGCCAGCAGCCTAGAGACAGGCTCCTACAATGAGCAGTTCTTC
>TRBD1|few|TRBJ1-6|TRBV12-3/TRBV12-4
CASSEDRGGSPLHF
TGTGCCAGCAGTGAGGACAGGGGAGGTTCACCCCTCCACTTT
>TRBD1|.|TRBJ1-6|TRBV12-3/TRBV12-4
CTSCLEGTASSYNSPLHF
TGTACCAGCTGTTTAGAGGGGACAGCTAGCTCCTATAATTCACCCCTCCACTTT
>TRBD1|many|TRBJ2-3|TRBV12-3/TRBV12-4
CASSPTGGRIDTQYF
TGTGCCAGCAGCCCGACAGGGGGCCGGATAGATACGCAGTATTTT
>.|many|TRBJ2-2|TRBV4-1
CASSQRGQGRTNTGELFF
TGCGCCAGCAGCCAACGGGGTCAGGGTAGAACGAACACCGGGGAGCTGTTTTTT
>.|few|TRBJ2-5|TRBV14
CASSQERGGTHF
TGTGCCAGCAGCCAAGAAAGGGGAGGCACGCATTTC
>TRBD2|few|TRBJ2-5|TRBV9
CASSVVAGGQETQYF
TGTGCCAGCAGCGTGGTAGCGGGGGGGCAAGAGACCCAGTACTTC
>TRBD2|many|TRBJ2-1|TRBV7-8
CASSSSGLNNEQFF
TGTGCCAGCAGCTCTAGCGGCCTTAACAATGAGCAGTTCTTC
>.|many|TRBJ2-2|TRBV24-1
CATSASGPRNTGELFF
TGTGCCACCAGTGCTTCGGGCCCTAGAAACACCGGGGAGCTGTTTTTT
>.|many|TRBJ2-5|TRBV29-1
CSVTTPGRHQETQYF
TGCAGCGTTACTACCCCCGGACGGCACCAAGAGACCCAGTACTTC
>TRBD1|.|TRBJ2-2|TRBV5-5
CASSLYTGGPTGELFF
TGTGCCAGCAGCTTGTACACAGGGGGGCCGACCGGGGAGCTGTTTTTT
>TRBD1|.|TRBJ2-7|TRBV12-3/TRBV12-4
CASSLRFGQAYEQYF
TGTGCCAGCAGTTTAAGGTTTGGACAGGCCTACGAGCAGTACTTC
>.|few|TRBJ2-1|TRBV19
CASSLVASYNEQFF
TGTGCCAGTAGTTTAGTAGCATCCTACAATGAGCAGTTCTTC
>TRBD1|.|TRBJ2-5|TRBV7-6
CASSSGTGPGTQYF
TGTGCCAGCAGCTCCGGGACAGGCCCCGGGACCCAGTACTTC
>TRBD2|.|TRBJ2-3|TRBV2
CASSEVTWTSGSDTQYF
TGTGCCAGCAGTGAAGTGACCTGGACTAGCGGATCAGATACGCAGTATTTT
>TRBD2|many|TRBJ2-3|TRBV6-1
CASSETLGLAGDTQYF
TGTGCCAGCAGTGAAACATTGGGACTAGCAGGAGATACGCAGTATTTT
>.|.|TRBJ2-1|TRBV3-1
CASSAGKSYNEQFF
TGTGCCAGCAGCGCAGGGAAGTCCTACAATGAGCAGTTCTTC
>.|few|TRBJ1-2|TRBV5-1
CASSLTGVDGYTF
TGCGCCAGCAGCCTAACAGGCGTCGATGGCTACACCTTC
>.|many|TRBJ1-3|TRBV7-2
CASSLSSTVDTIYF
TGTGCCAGCAGCTTAAGTTCAACCGTTGACACCATATATTTT
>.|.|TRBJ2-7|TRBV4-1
CASSQVSQMNEQYF
TGCGCCAGCAGCCAAGTGTCACAGATGAACGAGCAGTACTTC
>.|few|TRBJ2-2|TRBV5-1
CASSPAGTLSGELFF
TGCGCCAGCAGCCCGGCCGGGACCTTATCCGGGGAGCTGTTTTTT
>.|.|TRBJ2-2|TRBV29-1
CSVRPGADTGELFF
TGCAGCGTTCGTCCGGGGGCCGACACCGGGGAGCTGTTTTTT
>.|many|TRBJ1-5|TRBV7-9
CASSLENQPQHF
TGTGCCAGCAGCTTGGAAAATCAGCCCCAGCATTTT
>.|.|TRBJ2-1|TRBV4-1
CASSQSAGGFYNEQFF
TGCGCCAGCAGCCAATCGGCTGGCGGTTTCTACAATGAGCAGTTCTTC
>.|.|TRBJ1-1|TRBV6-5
CASSYATGGPEAFF
TGTGCCAGCAGTTACGCTACTGGGGGTCCTGAAGCTTTCTTT
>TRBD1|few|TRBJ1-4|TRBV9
CASSVDGTGMNEKLFF
TGTGCCAGCAGCGTAGACGGGACAGGCATGAATGAAAAACTGTTTTTT
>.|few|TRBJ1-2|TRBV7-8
CASALRAGWGGRDNYGYTF
TGTGCCAGCGCCCTTAGGGCTGGATGGGGGGGAAGGGATAACTATGGCTACACCTTC
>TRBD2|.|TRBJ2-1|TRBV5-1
CASSLASGRSENEQFF
TGCGCCAGCAGCTTGGCTAGCGGGAGGAGTGAGAATGAGCAGTTCTTC
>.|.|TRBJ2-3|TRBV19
CASRISSTDTQYF
TGTGCCAGTAGAATCTCGAGCACAGATACGCAGTATTTT
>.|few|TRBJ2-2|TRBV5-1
CASSSTRNTGELFF
TGCGCCAGCAGCTCGACCAGAAACACCGGGGAGCTGTTTTTT
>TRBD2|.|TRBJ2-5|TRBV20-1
CSARGLAGRQETQYF
TGCAGTGCTAGGGGACTAGCGGGTCGACAAGAGACCCAGTACTTC
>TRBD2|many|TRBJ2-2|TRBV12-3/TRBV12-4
CASSLARLASGGELFF
TGTGCCAGCAGTTTAGCCCGCTTGGCTAGCGGAGGGGAGCTGTTTTTT
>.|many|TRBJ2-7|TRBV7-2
CASTGTGGFYEQYF
TGTGCCAGCACCGGGACTGGTGGATTCTACGAGCAGTACTTC
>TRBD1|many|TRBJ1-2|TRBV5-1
CASSWTTGGISTYGYTF
TGCGCCAGCAGCTGGACGACAGGGGGAATATCAACCTATGGCTACACCTTC
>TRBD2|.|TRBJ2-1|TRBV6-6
CASSYSIAGGVEQFF
TGTGCCAGCAGTTACTCGATAGCGGGAGGGGTTGAGCAGTTCTTC
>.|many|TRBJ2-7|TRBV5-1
CASSLAVGQSYEQYF
TGCGCCAGCAGCTTGGCTGTCGGACAATCCTACGAGCAGTACTTC
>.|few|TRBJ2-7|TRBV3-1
CASSQESGAPYEQYF
TGTGCCAGCAGCCAGGAAAGCGGAGCTCCCTACGAGCAGTACTTC